The 4 T cell receptor beta chains presented below share a single source sample, sequenced in a study of T cell clones after liver transplantation. Generated by immunoSEQ multiplex PCR, the TCRdb table keeps only in-frame clones and is missing some. Of approximately 72,000 clones in the sample, 90% were seen once. This specimen consisted of CD4+ T cells from blood, obtained before liver transplant. Receptors originate from a human donor who received a liver transplant.

V usage is TRBV4-3 and J usage is TRBJ2-1, with D tentatively TRBD1 or TRBD2 (6 bases each). CDR1 and CDR2 (germline): LGHNA, YSLEER. The CDR3 covers 15 residues. The V and J ends lost 5 bases and 3 bases respectively, with 14 bases between them. In DNA form, the CDR3 reads TGCGCCAGCAGCTACAGGAGGGACAACTACAATGAGCAGTTCTTC. The encoded protein is CASSYRRDNYNEQFF.

The chain employs TRBV23-1 and TRBJ2-5; the match to TRBD1 covers 10 bases. TRBV23-1 is noted as an ORF with a role that remains uncertain. The CDR3 has 21 amino acids. J was trimmed by 4 bases and V by 3 bases; bases with no gene match: 23. This CDR3 reads CASSHSHDRGLRRCPRETQYF. The CDR3 DNA reads as TGCGCCAGCAGTCATTCCCACGACAGGGGGCTTCGGAGGTGTCCCCGAGAGACCCAGTACTTC.

The chain is built from TRBV11-3 and TRBJ2-1; 8 bases are a match to TRBD2. Germline V gene data show CDR1 as SGHNT and CDR2 as YENEEA. The ends lost 1 base at V and 16 bases at J; junction bases unmatched: 9. The CDR3 length is 13 residues. The CDR3, as DNA: TGTGCCAGCAGCTTAGCTTCAGGACTAGCTGGATTCTTC. It is translated as CASSLASGLAGFF.

This chain joins TRBV28 and TRBJ1-4; D ambiguous. The CDR3 is made up of 13 amino acids. V lost 5 bases and J lost 7, with 11 bases in between. CDR1 and CDR2 from the germline V gene are MDHEN and SYDVKM. CDR3 sequence reads: CASSTDWAEKLFF. CDR3 sequence (DNA): TGTGCCAGCAGTACGGACTGGGCTGAAAAACTGTTTTTT.